Sequencing of this T cell receptor beta chain was carried out in a study of T cell responses to AZD1222 COVID-19 vaccine. Germline V CDR1 and CDR2: MNHEY, SVGEGT. Trimming took off 5 bases at V and 7 bases at J, with 14 bases between the two ends. There are 14 residues in the CDR3. Study results and caveats: Variant regions that are unmutated are reportedly the target of nearly half of spike-specific TCRs.

This table comes from immunoSEQ multiplex PCR, and its TCRdb copy is limited to in-frame clones, with some not included. The table shows about 150,000 clones, with about 91% occurring only once. Details on this clone: The antigen remains undetermined.

The sequences come from peripheral blood, collected on day 0 of AZD1222 vaccination. The source of this sequence is an adult in good health. This chain connects TRBV6-2 or TRBV6-3 to TRBJ1-4, with D maybe TRBD1 (6 bases). The CDR3 DNA sequence: TGTGCCAGCAGTCTACAGGGATCAGCTGAAAAACTGTTTTTT. This sequence encodes CASSLQGSAEKLFF.